A single T cell receptor beta chain is shown here with its context. The data belong to a study of blood T cell repertoires in COVID-19. Across the whole study: T cells, B-cell-depleted T cells, or PBMCs provided the cDNA or gDNA that served as material.

Deletions cut 0 bases from V and 7 bases from J, with 4 bases between. This CDR3 contains 12 residues. In the original processing: Amplification from reference gene primers served as the basis for estimated nucleated cell counts. Measured with immunoSEQ multiplex PCR; TCRdb has only the in-frame clones, and not every one. For V, J and clone size, that table is used; D and trimming come from the DNA. Here the sample spans 130,000 to 150,000 clones, 70% to 90% being singletons. This receptor was identified in a woman between 40 and 55 years old with active or convalescent COVID-19. The chain carries TRBV12-3 or TRBV12-4 and TRBJ1-5; no clear D. The sequenced sample consisted of peripheral blood. The chain's CDR3 is CASSLARQPQHF. The CDR3 nucleotides read TGTGCCAGCAGTTTAGCGCGGCAGCCCCAGCATTTT.